The T cell receptor beta chain under discussion was sequenced for a study of cytotoxic CD8 clonotypes in ibrutinib-treated CLL. Study-level information: The patient breakdown showed 10 to 12 relapsed/refractory and about 16 treatment-naive cases, with fewer than 18 IGHV unmutated.

Details on this clone: Its antigen is as yet unknown.

The CDR3 is 15 residues long. V lost 6 bases to trimming and J lost 3 bases; unmatched junction nucleotides: 4. Germline CDR1 and CDR2: MNHEY and SVGAGI. General observations from the study: Sustained-remission patients were sampled at different times than progressing patients were. Exceeding age-matched healthy donors, baseline clonality also tracked the counts of circulating CD8+ T cells.

The protocol was immunoSEQ multiplex PCR, while the TCRdb copy is restricted to in-frame clones and leaves out a portion. The sample shows 250,000 to 350,000 clones, roughly three quarters of them seen only once. The rearrangement joins TRBV6-5 to TRBJ2-3; TRBD2 agrees at 12 bases. The sequencing here drew on PBMCs, taken at disease progression, from a patient treated with ibrutinib. The receptor was derived from a human donor with chronic lymphocytic leukemia. For the CDR3, the DNA is TGTGCCAGCAGCCTAGCGGGAGGGTTGACAGATACGCAGTATTTT. It specifies CASSLAGGLTDTQYF.